These 20 T cell receptor beta chains share one sample of origin, sequenced in a study of T cell changes during pregnancy in multiple sclerosis. Libraries were prepared by immunoSEQ multiplex PCR; TCRdb keeps only in-frame clonotypes and omits some of them. Of 100,000 or so clones in the sample, over 85% were seen once. Sequenced here: peripheral blood, sampled in the first trimester of pregnancy. The receptor source for this set is a female donor with multiple sclerosis, enrolled in a pregnancy study.

This chain links TRBV5-1 with TRBJ1-3; D might be TRBD1 (5 bases). Per the germline V gene, CDR1 is SGHRS and CDR2 is YFSETQ. Trimming left V 0 bases short and J 0 bases short, with 10 bases between. The CDR3 extends over 16 amino acids. As DNA, the CDR3 is TGCGCCAGCAGCTTGGACAGGATAAGCTCTGGAAACACCATATATTTT. Its translation is CASSLDRISSGNTIYF.

This clone was detected ten times or more. This sequence joins TRBV10-3 and TRBJ2-7; perhaps TRBD1 as D (6 bases). Germline V gene sequence: CDR1 ENHRY, CDR2 SYGVKD. The ends were cut back, 2 bases at V and 7 bases at J, with 18 bases in the middle. CDR3 length: 15 residues. The CDR3 reads CAISEGGGPPEEQYF. CDR3 DNA sequence: TGTGCCATCAGTGAGGGTGGGGGCCCACCCGAGGAGCAGTACTTC.

This clone has only a few counts. The chain joins TRBV7-9 to TRBJ1-2, with 10 bases lining up with TRBD1. CDR1 is SEHNR and CDR2 is FQNEAQ in the germline V gene (reference sequence). Trimming at V came to 1 base and at J to 4 bases, leaving 3 bases not matched to a gene. The CDR3 is made up of 15 amino acids. CDR3 sequence: CASSLGTGGSYGYTF. CDR3 nucleotides: TGTGCCAGCAGCTTAGGGACAGGGGGAAGCTATGGCTACACCTTC.

This chain links TRBV25-1 with TRBJ2-1; D ambiguous. The CDR3 spans 14 residues. Trimming removed 4 bases from V and 4 bases from J, with 11 bases in between. The germline V gene has CDR1 MGHDK and CDR2 SYGVNS. The DNA for the CDR3 is TGTGCCAGCAGTGTTTACAGCCTATACAATGAGCAGTTCTTC. Amino acids: CASSVYSLYNEQFF. The variable domain in full, with the rest retrieved from reference TRBV25-1 and TRBJ2-1, is EADIYQTPRYLVIGTGKKITLECSQTMGHDKMYWYQQDPGMELHLIHYSYGVNSTEKGDLSSESTVSRIRTEHFPLTLESARPSHTSQYLCASSVYSLYNEQFFGPGTRLTVL.

J is TRBJ2-7 and V is TRBV27; 8 nucleotides line up with TRBD2. The CDR3 covers 15 residues. Losses at the gene ends were 2 bases for V and 4 bases for J; bases not matched to a gene: 7. In germline, CDR1 is MNHEY, CDR2 SMNVEV (reference sequence). This CDR3 reads CASSLVRGGVYEQYF. CDR3 nucleotide sequence: TGTGCCAGCAGTTTAGTCCGGGGGGGAGTTTACGAGCAGTACTTC.

This rearrangement joins TRBV19 to TRBJ2-2, with TRBD2 identical over 8 bases. The germline CDR1 and CDR2 sequences are LNHDA and SQIVND (reference sequence). This CDR3 is built from 16 residues. V dropped 4 bases and J dropped 1; count of bases not matched to a gene: 5. CDR3 in amino acids: CASSTTGGENTGELFF. CDR3 sequence (DNA): TGTGCCAGTAGTACCACCGGGGGGGAGAACACCGGGGAGCTGTTTTTT. Using reference TRBV19 and TRBJ2-2 for the parts outside the CDR3, the full variable domain is DGGITQSPKYLFRKEGQNVTLSCEQNLNHDAMYWYRQDPGQGLRLIYYSQIVNDFQKGDIAEGYSVSREKKESFPLTVTSAQKNPTAFYLCASSTTGGENTGELFFGEGSRLTVL.

The chain joins TRBV11-2 to TRBJ1-3; D might be TRBD1 (6 bases). CDR3 size: 18 residues. V gave up 4 bases and J gave up 0 bases, with 19 bases separating them. Germline values: CDR1 SGHAT, CDR2 FQNNGV. The CDR3, as DNA: TGTGCCAGCAGCTCAAGGGAACAGGGCCTCTTCTCTGGAAACACCATATATTTT. Amino acids: CASSSREQGLFSGNTIYF. The entire variable domain, with the rest obtained from reference TRBV11-2 and TRBJ1-3, is as follows: EAGVAQSPRYKIIEKRQSVAFWCNPISGHATLYWYQQILGQGPKLLIQFQNNGVVDDSQLPKDRFSAERLKGVDSTLKIQPAKLEDSAVYLCASSSREQGLFSGNTIYFGEGSWLTVV.

The chain recombines TRBV19 with TRBJ1-1, with D unclear. Germline V lookup: CDR1 LNHDA, CDR2 SQIVND (reference sequence). The CDR3 covers 10 residues. Trimming left V 7 bases short and J 7 bases short, with 7 bases between. This CDR3 is CASMSHEAFF. The DNA of the CDR3 is TGTGCCAGTATGTCCCATGAAGCTTTCTTT.

CDR3 coding DNA: TGTGCCAGCAGCCTAACCGGACAGTTCACCGGGGAGCTGTTTTTT. Amino acid sequence: CASSLTGQFTGELFF. The chain joins TRBV2 to TRBJ2-2; possible D gene TRBD1, 6 bases. The V and J ends lost 6 bases and 4 bases respectively, with 15 bases between them. Germline V gene lookup returns CDR1 SNHLY and CDR2 FYNNEI. The CDR3 consists of 15 residues.

V and J are TRBV9 and TRBJ1-6; D is unclear. V lost 2 bases and J 10 bases, leaving 10 bases between the germline ends. The CDR3 loop spans 13 amino acids. The germline CDR1 and CDR2 sequences are SGDLS and YYNGEE. The CDR3 DNA sequence: TGTGCCAGCAGCGTCGGGAGGGAATCACCCCTCCACTTT. It codes for CASSVGRESPLHF.

This chain joins TRBV6-1 and TRBJ1-1, with D possibly TRBD1 on 6 matching bases. This CDR3 contains 17 residues. Trimming left V 4 bases short and J 2 bases short, with 20 bases between. Germline V gives CDR1 MNHNS, CDR2 SASEGT. The CDR3 DNA follows: TGTGCCAGCAGTGTAGGGGGTGGGGGACAACCCAACACTGAAGCTTTCTTT. This translates into CASSVGGGGQPNTEAFF.

This chain connects TRBV9 to TRBJ2-3, with TRBD2 matching 8 bases. With V trimmed by 0 bases and J by 5 bases, 8 bases remained unmatched. Germline CDR1 and CDR2: SGDLS and YYNGEE. CDR3 length equals 16 residues. The CDR3 loop reads CASSVEGSGALDTQYF. In DNA form, the CDR3 reads TGTGCCAGCAGCGTAGAGGGTAGCGGGGCACTAGATACGCAGTATTTT. The full variable domain, its missing parts supplied by reference TRBV9 and TRBJ2-3, is DSGVTQTPKHLITATGQRVTLRCSPRSGDLSVYWYQQSLDQGLQFLIQYYNGEERAKGNILERFSAQQFPDLHSELNLSSLELGDSALYFCASSVEGSGALDTQYFGPGTRLTVL.

V usage is TRBV4-1 and J usage is TRBJ2-2, with 8 bases that match TRBD2. The germline CDR1 and CDR2 sequences are MGHRA and YSYEKL. This CDR3 has 18 amino acids. The trim removed 0 bases at V and 0 bases at J, leaving 6 bases unmatched. CDR3 DNA: TGCGCCAGCAGCCAAGATCCCCGGGGGGGGTCGAACACCGGGGAGCTGTTTTTT. It codes for CASSQDPRGGSNTGELFF.

This clone was counted once. V usage is TRBV10-3 and J usage is TRBJ1-1; 7 bases fit TRBD1. This CDR3 contains 12 residues. The trim removed 6 bases at V and 7 bases at J, leaving 5 bases unmatched. CDR1 is ENHRY, CDR2 SYGVKD, per germline. The DNA of the CDR3 is TGTGCCATCAGCCCCGACAGGGATGAAGCTTTCTTT. This encodes CAISPDRDEAFF.

The chain is built from TRBV30 and TRBJ2-5; 8 bases are shared with TRBD1. J gave up 4 bases and V 2 bases, and 6 bases lay outside the gene matches. The CDR3 spans 14 residues. In germline, CDR1 is GTSNPN, CDR2 SVGIG (reference sequence). The CDR3 sequence: CAWSLDRVPETQYF. The CDR3 nucleotides are TGTGCCTGGAGTCTGGACAGGGTCCCAGAGACCCAGTACTTC.

This chain connects TRBV27 to TRBJ2-3, with D tentatively TRBD2 (7 bases). The CDR3 extends over 15 amino acids. Per germline, CDR1 MNHEY and CDR2 SMNVEV (reference sequence). Trimming took off 6 bases at V and 10 bases at J, with 23 bases between the two ends. CDR3 sequence (DNA): TGTGCCAGCAGCCTCTGGGCGGGGGCATCCCACGCGCAGTATTTT. Its translation is CASSLWAGASHAQYF.

The chain employs TRBV7-9 and TRBJ2-3; 12 positions match TRBD2. CDR1 and CDR2 (germline): SEHNR, FQNEAQ (reference sequence). The V gene end was trimmed by 5 bases and the J gene end by 2 bases; junction bases not matched to a gene: 5. The length of the CDR3 is 16 residues. DNA of the CDR3: TGTGCCAGCAGCAAATGGACTAGCGGGGACACAGATACGCAGTATTTT. It encodes CASSKWTSGDTDTQYF.

This clone was recorded once. This sequence joins TRBV19 and TRBJ1-1; 7 nucleotides agree with TRBD1. The germline gives CDR1 LNHDA, CDR2 SQIVND (reference sequence). J was trimmed by 7 bases and V by 7 bases; bases with no gene match: 12. This CDR3 has 14 residues. CDR3 nucleotides: TGTGCCAGTACGGGCTATGGGACAGCGGATGAAGCTTTCTTT. This codes for CASTGYGTADEAFF.

The chain joins TRBV5-8 to TRBJ1-2, with TRBD1 matching over 7 bases. V lost 4 bases and J lost 8; bases outside the gene matches: 11. This CDR3 is 14 amino acids long. Germline CDR1 is SGHTS and CDR2 is YDEGEE. CDR3 amino acids: CASSLWDSSYGYTF. The CDR3 DNA is TGTGCCAGCAGCCTCTGGGACAGCTCTTACGGCTACACCTTC.

This chain uses TRBV6-5 with TRBJ1-1; 7 bases match TRBD1. Unmatched junction bases numbered 10, after V lost 7 bases and J lost 5 bases. The CDR3 is 14 amino acids. Germline CDR1 MNHEY, CDR2 SVGAGI. The CDR3 here is CASTPDRAGTEAFF. CDR3 bases: TGTGCCAGCACCCCCGACAGGGCCGGGACTGAAGCTTTCTTT.